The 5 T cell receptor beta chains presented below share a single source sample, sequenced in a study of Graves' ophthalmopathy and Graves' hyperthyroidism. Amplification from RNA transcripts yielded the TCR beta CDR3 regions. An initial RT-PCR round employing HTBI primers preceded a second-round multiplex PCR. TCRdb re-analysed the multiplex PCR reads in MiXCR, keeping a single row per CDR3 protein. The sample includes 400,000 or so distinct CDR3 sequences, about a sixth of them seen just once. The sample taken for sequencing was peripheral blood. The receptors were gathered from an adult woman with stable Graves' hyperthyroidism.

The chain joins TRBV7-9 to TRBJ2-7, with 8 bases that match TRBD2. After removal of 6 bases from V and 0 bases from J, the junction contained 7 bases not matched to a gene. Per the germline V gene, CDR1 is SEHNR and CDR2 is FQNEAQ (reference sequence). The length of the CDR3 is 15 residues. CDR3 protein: CASRGAGVPSYEQYF. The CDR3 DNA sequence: TGTGCCAGCAGGGGAGCGGGAGTCCCCTCCTACGAGCAGTACTTC.

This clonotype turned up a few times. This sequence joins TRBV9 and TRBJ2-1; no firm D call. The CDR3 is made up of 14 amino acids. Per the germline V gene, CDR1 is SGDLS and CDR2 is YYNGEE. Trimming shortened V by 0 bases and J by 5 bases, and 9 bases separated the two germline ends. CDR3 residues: CASSVGSADNEQFF. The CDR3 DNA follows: TGTGCCAGCAGCGTAGGATCGGCCGACAATGAGCAGTTCTTC. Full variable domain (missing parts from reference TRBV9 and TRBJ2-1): DSGVTQTPKHLITATGQRVTLRCSPRSGDLSVYWYQQSLDQGLQFLIQYYNGEERAKGNILERFSAQQFPDLHSELNLSSLELGDSALYFCASSVGSADNEQFFGPGTRLTVL.

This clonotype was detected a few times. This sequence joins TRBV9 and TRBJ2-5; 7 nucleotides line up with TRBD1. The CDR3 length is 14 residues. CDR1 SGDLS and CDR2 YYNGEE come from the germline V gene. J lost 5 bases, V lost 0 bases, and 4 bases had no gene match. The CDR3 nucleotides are TGTGCCAGCAGCGTAGAGACAGGGCGGGAGACCCAGTACTTC. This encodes CASSVETGRETQYF.

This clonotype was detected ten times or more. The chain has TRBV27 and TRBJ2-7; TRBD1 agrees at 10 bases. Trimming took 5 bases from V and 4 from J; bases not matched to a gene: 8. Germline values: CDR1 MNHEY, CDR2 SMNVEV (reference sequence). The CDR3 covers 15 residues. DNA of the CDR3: TGTGCCAGCAGTATTGGACAGGGGGGGGTGTACGAGCAGTACTTC. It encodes CASSIGQGGVYEQYF.

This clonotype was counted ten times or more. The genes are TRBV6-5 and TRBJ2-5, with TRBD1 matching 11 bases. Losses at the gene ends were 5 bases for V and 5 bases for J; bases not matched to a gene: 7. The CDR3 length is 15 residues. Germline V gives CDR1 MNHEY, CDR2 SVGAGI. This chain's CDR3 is CASSRGTGGSETQYF. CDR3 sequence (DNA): TGTGCCAGCAGTAGGGGGACAGGGGGGTCGGAGACCCAGTACTTC.